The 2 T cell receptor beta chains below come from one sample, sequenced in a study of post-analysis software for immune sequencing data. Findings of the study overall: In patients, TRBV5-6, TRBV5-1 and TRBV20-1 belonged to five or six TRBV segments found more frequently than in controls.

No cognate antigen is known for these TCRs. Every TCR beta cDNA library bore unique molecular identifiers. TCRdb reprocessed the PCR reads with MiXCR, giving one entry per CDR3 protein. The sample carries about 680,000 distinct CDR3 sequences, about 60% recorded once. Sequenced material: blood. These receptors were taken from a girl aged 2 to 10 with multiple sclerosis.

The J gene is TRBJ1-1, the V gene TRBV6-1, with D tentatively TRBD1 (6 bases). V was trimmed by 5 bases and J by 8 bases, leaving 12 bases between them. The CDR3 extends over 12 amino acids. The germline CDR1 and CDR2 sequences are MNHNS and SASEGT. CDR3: CASSHRVGEAFF. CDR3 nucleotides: TGTGCCAGCAGTCACAGGGTAGGCGAAGCTTTCTTT.

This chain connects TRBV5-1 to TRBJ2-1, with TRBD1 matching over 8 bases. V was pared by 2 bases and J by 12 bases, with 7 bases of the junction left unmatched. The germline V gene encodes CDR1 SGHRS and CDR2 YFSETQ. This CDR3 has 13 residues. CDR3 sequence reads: CASSFGQGERQFF. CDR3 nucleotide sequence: TGCGCCAGCAGCTTCGGACAGGGCGAAAGGCAGTTCTTC.